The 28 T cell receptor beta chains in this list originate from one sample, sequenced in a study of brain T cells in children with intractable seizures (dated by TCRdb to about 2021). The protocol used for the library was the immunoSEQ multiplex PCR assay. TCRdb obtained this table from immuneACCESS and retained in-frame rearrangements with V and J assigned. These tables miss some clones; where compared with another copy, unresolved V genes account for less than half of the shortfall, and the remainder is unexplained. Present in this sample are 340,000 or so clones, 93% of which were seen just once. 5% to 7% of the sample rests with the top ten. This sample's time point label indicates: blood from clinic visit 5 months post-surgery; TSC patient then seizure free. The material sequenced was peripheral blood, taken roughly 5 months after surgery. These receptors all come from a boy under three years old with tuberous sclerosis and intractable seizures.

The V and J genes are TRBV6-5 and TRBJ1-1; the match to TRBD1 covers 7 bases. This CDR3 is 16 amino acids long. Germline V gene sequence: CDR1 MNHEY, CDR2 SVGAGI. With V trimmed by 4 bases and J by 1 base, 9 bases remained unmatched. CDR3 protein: CASSSFDREGNTEAFF. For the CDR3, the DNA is TGTGCCAGCAGTTCCTTTGACAGGGAGGGGAACACTGAAGCTTTCTTT.

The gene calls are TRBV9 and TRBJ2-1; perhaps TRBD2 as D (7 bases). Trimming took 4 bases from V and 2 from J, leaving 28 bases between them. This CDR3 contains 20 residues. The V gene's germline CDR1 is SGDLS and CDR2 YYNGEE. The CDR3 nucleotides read TGTGCCAGCAGCCCACACCCATCGCCGGGCGGGGGCGGGACCTACAATGAGCAGTTCTTC. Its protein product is CASSPHPSPGGGGTYNEQFF. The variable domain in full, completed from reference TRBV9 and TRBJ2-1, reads DSGVTQTPKHLITATGQRVTLRCSPRSGDLSVYWYQQSLDQGLQFLIQYYNGEERAKGNILERFSAQQFPDLHSELNLSSLELGDSALYFCASSPHPSPGGGGTYNEQFFGPGTRLTVL.

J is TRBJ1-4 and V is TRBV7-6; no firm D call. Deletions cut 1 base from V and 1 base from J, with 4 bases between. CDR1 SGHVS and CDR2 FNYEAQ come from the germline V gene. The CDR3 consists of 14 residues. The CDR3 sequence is CASSLVGTNEKLFF. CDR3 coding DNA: TGTGCCAGCAGCTTAGTGGGAACTAATGAAAAACTGTTTTTT.

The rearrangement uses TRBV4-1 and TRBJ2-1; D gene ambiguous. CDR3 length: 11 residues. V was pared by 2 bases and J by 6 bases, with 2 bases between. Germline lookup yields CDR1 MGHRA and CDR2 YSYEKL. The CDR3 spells CASSQLNEQFF. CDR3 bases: TGCGCCAGCAGCCAACTCAATGAGCAGTTCTTC.

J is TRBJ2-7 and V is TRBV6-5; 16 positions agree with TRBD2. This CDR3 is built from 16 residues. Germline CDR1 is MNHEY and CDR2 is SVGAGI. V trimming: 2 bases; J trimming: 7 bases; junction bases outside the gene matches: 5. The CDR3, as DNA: TGTGCCAGCAGTTACCGTGGGACTAGCGGGAGGGAAGAGCAGTACTTC. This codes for CASSYRGTSGREEQYF.

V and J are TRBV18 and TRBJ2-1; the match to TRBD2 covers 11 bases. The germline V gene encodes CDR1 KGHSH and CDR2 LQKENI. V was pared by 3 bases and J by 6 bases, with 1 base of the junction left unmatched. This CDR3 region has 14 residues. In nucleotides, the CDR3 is TGTGCCAGCTCACCTAGCGGGAGGGCCAATGAGCAGTTCTTC. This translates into CASSPSGRANEQFF.

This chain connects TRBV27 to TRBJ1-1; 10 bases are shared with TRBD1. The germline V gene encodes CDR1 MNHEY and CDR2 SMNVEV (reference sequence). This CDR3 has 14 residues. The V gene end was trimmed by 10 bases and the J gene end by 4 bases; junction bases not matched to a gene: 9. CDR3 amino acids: CATTSTGGLTEAFF. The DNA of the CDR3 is TGTGCCACCACGTCGACAGGGGGCCTCACTGAAGCTTTCTTT.

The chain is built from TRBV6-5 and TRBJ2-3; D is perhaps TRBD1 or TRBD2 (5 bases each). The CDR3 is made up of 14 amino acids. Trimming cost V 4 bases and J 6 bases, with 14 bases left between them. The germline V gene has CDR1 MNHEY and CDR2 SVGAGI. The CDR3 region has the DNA TGTGCCAGCAGTTTGGGGACGCGGGTGGATACGCAGTATTTT. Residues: CASSLGTRVDTQYF.

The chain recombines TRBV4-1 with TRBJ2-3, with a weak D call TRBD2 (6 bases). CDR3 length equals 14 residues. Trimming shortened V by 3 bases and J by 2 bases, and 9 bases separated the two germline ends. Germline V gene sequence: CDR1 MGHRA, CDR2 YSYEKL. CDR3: CASSQGTLTDTQYF. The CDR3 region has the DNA TGCGCCAGCAGCCAGGGGACTCTCACAGATACGCAGTATTTT.

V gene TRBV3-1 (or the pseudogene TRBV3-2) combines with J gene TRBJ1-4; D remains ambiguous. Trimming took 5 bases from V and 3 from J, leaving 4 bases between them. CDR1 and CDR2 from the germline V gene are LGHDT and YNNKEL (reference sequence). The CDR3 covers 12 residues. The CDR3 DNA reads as TGTGCCAGCAGCTCGCCTAATGAAAAACTGTTTTTT. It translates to CASSSPNEKLFF.

The CDR3 DNA follows: TGTGCCAGCAGCGTAGGCGGCGGAGACGAGCAGTACTTC. Amino acid sequence: CASSVGGGDEQYF. This rearrangement joins TRBV9 to TRBJ2-7; D is ambiguous. CDR1 and CDR2 from the germline V gene are SGDLS and YYNGEE. This CDR3 is built from 13 residues. V lost 0 bases and J 5 bases, leaving 9 bases between the germline ends.

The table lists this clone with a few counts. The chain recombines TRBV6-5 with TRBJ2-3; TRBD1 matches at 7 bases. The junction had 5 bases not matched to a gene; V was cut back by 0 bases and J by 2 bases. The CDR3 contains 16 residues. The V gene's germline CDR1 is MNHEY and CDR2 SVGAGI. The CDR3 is CASSYSGRGNTDTQYF. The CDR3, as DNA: TGTGCCAGCAGTTACTCAGGCAGGGGGAACACAGATACGCAGTATTTT.

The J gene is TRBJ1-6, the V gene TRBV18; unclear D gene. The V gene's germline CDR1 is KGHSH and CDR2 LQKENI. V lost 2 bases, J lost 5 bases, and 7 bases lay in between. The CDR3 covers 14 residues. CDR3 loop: CASSPGQDNSPLHF. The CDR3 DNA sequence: TGTGCCAGCTCACCAGGGCAGGATAATTCACCCCTCCACTTT.

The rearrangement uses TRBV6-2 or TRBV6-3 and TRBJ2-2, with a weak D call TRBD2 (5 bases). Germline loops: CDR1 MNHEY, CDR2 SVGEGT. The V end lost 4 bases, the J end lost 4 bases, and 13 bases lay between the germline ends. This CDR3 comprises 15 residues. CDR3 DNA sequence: TGTGCCAGCAGTTTCGCCGGAGGTACCACCGGGGAGCTGTTTTTT. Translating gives CASSFAGGTTGELFF.

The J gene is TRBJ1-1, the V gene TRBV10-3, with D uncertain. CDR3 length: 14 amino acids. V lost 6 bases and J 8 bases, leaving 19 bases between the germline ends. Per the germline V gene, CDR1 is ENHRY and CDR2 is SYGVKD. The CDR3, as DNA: TGTGCCATCAGAAGGTTCCCGGCGGACTGGGAAGCTTTCTTT. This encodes CAIRRFPADWEAFF.

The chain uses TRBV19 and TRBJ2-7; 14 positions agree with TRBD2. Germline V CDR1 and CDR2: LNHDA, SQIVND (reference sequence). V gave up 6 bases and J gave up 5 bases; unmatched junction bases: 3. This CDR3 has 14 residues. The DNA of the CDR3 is TGTGCCAGTAGCGGACTAGCGGGAGGAAACGAGCAGTACTTC. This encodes CASSGLAGGNEQYF.

CDR3 protein: CASSLMGNTEAFF. Here the CDR3 DNA reads TGTGCCAGCAGTTTAATGGGGAACACTGAAGCTTTCTTT. The chain carries TRBV12-3 or TRBV12-4 and TRBJ1-1; D is ambiguous. The CDR3 is made up of 13 amino acids. The germline V and J ends were trimmed by 2 bases and 1 base, with 5 bases remaining between them.

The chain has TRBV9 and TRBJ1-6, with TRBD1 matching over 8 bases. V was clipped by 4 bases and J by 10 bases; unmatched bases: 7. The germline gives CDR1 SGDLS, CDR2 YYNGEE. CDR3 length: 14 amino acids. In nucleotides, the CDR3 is TGTGCCAGCAGCACCGGACAGGGCGGGTCACCCCTCCACTTT. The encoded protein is CASSTGQGGSPLHF.

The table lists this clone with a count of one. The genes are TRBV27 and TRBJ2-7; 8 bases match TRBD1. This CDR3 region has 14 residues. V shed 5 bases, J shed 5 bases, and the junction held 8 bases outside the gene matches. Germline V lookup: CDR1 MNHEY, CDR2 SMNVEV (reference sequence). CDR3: CASSDTGGWDEQYF. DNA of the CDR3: TGTGCCAGCAGTGACACAGGGGGTTGGGACGAGCAGTACTTC.

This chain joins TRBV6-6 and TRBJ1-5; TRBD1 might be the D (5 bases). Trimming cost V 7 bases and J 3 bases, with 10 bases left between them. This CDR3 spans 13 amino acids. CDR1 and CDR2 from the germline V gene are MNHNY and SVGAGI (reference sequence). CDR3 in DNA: TGTGCCAGCACTCTACAGGTCAATCAGCCCCAGCATTTT. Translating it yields CASTLQVNQPQHF.

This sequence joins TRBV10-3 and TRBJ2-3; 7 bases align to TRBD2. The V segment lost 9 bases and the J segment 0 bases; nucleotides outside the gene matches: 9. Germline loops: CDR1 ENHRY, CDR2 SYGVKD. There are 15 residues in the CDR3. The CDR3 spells CAISFREGSTDTQYF. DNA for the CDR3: TGTGCCATTAGCTTTAGGGAGGGAAGCACAGATACGCAGTATTTT.

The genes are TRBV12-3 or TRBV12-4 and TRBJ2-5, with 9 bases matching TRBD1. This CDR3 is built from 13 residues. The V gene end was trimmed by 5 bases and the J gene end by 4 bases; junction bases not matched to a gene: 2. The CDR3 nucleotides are TGTGCCAGCAGTACGGGACAGGGAGAGACCCAGTACTTC. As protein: CASSTGQGETQYF.

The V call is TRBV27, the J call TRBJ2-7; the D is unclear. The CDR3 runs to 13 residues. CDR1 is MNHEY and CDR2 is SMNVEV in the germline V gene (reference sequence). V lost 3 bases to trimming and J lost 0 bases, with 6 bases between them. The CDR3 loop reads CASSFYPSYEQYF. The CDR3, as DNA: TGTGCCAGCAGTTTTTACCCCTCCTACGAGCAGTACTTC.

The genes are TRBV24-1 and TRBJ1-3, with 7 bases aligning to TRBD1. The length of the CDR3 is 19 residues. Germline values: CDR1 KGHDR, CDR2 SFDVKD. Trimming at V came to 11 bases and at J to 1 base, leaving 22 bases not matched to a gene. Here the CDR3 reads CAKGRDSVRPTSSGNTIYF. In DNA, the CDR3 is TGTGCCAAAGGACGGGACAGCGTACGACCAACCTCTTCTGGAAACACCATATATTTT.

For the CDR3, the DNA is TGCGCCAGCAGCTTGGCCAGTCTACAGCCTGGAAACACCATATATTTT. Amino acids: CASSLASLQPGNTIYF. The chain is built from TRBV5-1 and TRBJ1-3; D remains unclear. The CDR3 extends over 16 amino acids. V shed 0 bases and J shed 2 bases, with 12 bases lying between them. From germline, CDR1 is SGHRS and CDR2 YFSETQ.

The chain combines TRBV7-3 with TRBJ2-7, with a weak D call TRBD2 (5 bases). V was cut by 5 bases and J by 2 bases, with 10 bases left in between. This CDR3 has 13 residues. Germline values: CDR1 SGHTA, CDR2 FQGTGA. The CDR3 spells CASSADSAYEQYF. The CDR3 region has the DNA TGTGCCAGCAGCGCGGACTCTGCCTACGAGCAGTACTTC.

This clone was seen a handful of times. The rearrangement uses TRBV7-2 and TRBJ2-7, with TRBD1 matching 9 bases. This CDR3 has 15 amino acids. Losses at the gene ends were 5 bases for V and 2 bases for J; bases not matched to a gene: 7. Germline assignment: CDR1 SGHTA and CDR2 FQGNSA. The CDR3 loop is CASSPTGGVAYEQYF. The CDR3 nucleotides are TGTGCCAGCAGCCCCACAGGGGGCGTTGCCTACGAGCAGTACTTC. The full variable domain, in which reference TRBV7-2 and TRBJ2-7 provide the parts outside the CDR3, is GAGVSQSPSNKVTEKGKDVELRCDPISGHTALYWYRQSLGQGLEFLIYFQGNSAPDKSGLPSDRFSAERTGGSVSTLTIQRTQQEDSAVYLCASSPTGGVAYEQYFGPGTRLTVT.

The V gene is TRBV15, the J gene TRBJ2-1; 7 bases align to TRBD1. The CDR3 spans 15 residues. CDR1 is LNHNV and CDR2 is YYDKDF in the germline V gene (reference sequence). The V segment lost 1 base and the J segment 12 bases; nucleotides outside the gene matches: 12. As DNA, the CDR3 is TGTGCCACCAGCAGAGTAGTGGCGGACAGGTTTGGGCAGTTCTTC. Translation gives CATSRVVADRFGQFF.